These 30 T cell receptor beta chains originate from one sample sequenced in a study of long-term antiretroviral therapy in people with HIV. immunoSEQ v3.0 was run at survey level. TCRdb's table, derived via immunoSEQ multiplex PCR, lists solely in-frame clones and lacks some. Of tens of thousands of clones detected, 80% to 90% appear once; the ten largest clones hold approximately 2.5%. Material: unsorted PBMCs, obtained 3 years after starting antiretroviral therapy. These receptors came from a man aged 50 or older with HIV.

V is TRBV28 and J is TRBJ2-5; 7 bases are a match to TRBD2. The CDR3 covers 17 residues. V trimming: 3 bases; J trimming: 2 bases; junction bases outside the gene matches: 12. Germline V lookup: CDR1 MDHEN, CDR2 SYDVKM. Here the CDR3 reads CASSFTREWDFQETQYF. Here the CDR3 DNA reads TGTGCCAGCAGTTTTACGCGGGAGTGGGATTTTCAAGAGACCCAGTACTTC.

The chain employs TRBV11-3 and TRBJ1-1; tentative D call: TRBD1 (5 bases). V dropped 1 base and J dropped 1 base, with 7 bases sitting between them. Germline CDR1 reads SGHNT; CDR2 reads YENEEA. This CDR3 contains 14 residues. CDR3 sequence reads: CASSLGGSNTEAFF. Here the CDR3 DNA reads TGTGCCAGCAGCTTAGGGGGCTCGAACACTGAAGCTTTCTTT. Using reference TRBV11-3 and TRBJ1-1 for the parts outside the CDR3, the full variable domain is EAGVVQSPRYKIIEKKQPVAFWCNPISGHNTLYWYLQNLGQGPELLIRYENEEAVDDSQLPKDRFSAERLKGVDSTLKIQPAELGDSAVYLCASSLGGSNTEAFFGQGTRLTVV.

The chain links TRBV6-5 to TRBJ1-1; TRBD1 might be the D (6 bases). Per the germline V gene, CDR1 is MNHEY and CDR2 is SVGAGI. V shed 0 bases and J shed 0 bases, with 11 bases lying between them. The CDR3 consists of 16 residues. The CDR3 protein is CASSYSKGDMNTEAFF. The CDR3 DNA follows: TGTGCCAGCAGTTACTCGAAGGGGGATATGAACACTGAAGCTTTCTTT.

This clone was recorded once. The chain couples TRBV7-2 to TRBJ1-1; D possibly corresponds to TRBD1 (5 bases). CDR3 size: 13 residues. The germline V gene encodes CDR1 SGHTA and CDR2 FQGNSA. V gave up 1 base and J gave up 7 bases, with 10 bases separating them. CDR3 nucleotides: TGTGCCAGCAGCTTAGTCAGGGATCATGAAGCTTTCTTT. Protein sequence: CASSLVRDHEAFF.

J is TRBJ2-7 and V is TRBV9, with 8 bases aligning to TRBD2. Unmatched junction bases numbered 6, after V lost 3 bases and J lost 4 bases. Germline V gene sequence: CDR1 SGDLS, CDR2 YYNGEE. This CDR3 region has 14 residues. The chain's CDR3 is CASSASGRFYEQYF. In DNA form, the CDR3 reads TGTGCCAGCAGCGCCAGCGGGAGATTTTACGAGCAGTACTTC. The full variable domain, its missing parts supplied by reference TRBV9 and TRBJ2-7, is DSGVTQTPKHLITATGQRVTLRCSPRSGDLSVYWYQQSLDQGLQFLIQYYNGEERAKGNILERFSAQQFPDLHSELNLSSLELGDSALYFCASSASGRFYEQYFGPGTRLTVT.

V usage is TRBV10-2 and J usage is TRBJ2-7; 14 bases are a match to TRBD2. Germline lookup yields CDR1 WSHSY and CDR2 SAAADI. This CDR3 contains 16 residues. V dropped 7 bases and J dropped 0; count of bases not matched to a gene: 5. The CDR3 DNA reads TGCGCCAGCAAAAGGACTAGCGGGGGGAGCTCCTACGAGCAGTACTTC. Translation: CASKRTSGGSSYEQYF.

The V gene is TRBV6-5, the J gene TRBJ2-5; D is perhaps TRBD1 or TRBD2 (5 bases each). The V gene's germline CDR1 is MNHEY and CDR2 SVGAGI. The ends were cut back, 5 bases at V and 9 bases at J, with 16 bases in the middle. CDR3 length equals 13 residues. CDR3 residues: CASSRGVLGAQYF. CDR3 coding DNA: TGTGCCAGCAGTAGGGGAGTTCTCGGGGCCCAGTACTTC.

Only a few counts were recorded for this clone. V gene TRBV5-1 combines with J gene TRBJ2-5, with D perhaps TRBD2 (5 bases). CDR1 is SGHRS, CDR2 YFSETQ, per germline. This CDR3 is 15 amino acids long. Between the trimmed V and J ends, which lost 0 bases and 5 bases, there was a span of 14 bases. This chain's CDR3 is CASSLVKEDRETQYF. As DNA, the CDR3 is TGCGCCAGCAGCTTGGTGAAGGAGGATCGGGAGACCCAGTACTTC.

The chain recombines TRBV11-3 with TRBJ1-6; D may be TRBD1 (5 bases). Germline V gene lookup returns CDR1 SGHNT and CDR2 YENEEA. The V end lost 1 base, the J end lost 9 bases, and 13 bases lay between the germline ends. The CDR3 sequence is 15 residues long. The CDR3 sequence is CASSLGTAGGSPLHF. CDR3 nucleotides: TGTGCCAGCAGCTTAGGAACGGCCGGGGGTTCACCCCTCCACTTT.

The chain has TRBV4-2 and TRBJ2-3; TRBD2 agrees at 10 bases. This CDR3 has 17 residues. CDR1 LGHNA and CDR2 YNFKEQ come from the germline V gene. J lost 0 bases, V lost 1 base, and 4 bases had no gene match. DNA for the CDR3: TGTGCCAGCAGCCAAGGACGTAGCGGGGGGAGCACAGATACGCAGTATTTT. This sequence encodes CASSQGRSGGSTDTQYF.

The gene calls are TRBV5-5 and TRBJ2-5; no definite D call. V lost 4 bases and J lost 3, with 16 bases in between. The CDR3 is 15 amino acids. Germline V gives CDR1 SGHKS, CDR2 YYEKEE (reference sequence). CDR3 loop: CASSDRRLEKETQYF. In DNA form, the CDR3 reads TGTGCCAGCAGCGATCGGCGGCTGGAGAAAGAGACCCAGTACTTC.

This sequence joins TRBV6-1 and TRBJ2-7, with 7 nucleotides matching TRBD2. Germline loops: CDR1 MNHNS, CDR2 SASEGT. The V and J ends lost 6 bases and 5 bases, in that order; junction bases with no gene match: 4. The CDR3 contains 12 residues. This CDR3 is CASSPRGDEQYF. The CDR3 nucleotides read TGTGCCAGCAGCCCCCGGGGGGACGAGCAGTACTTC.

The chain carries TRBV10-3 and TRBJ1-2; D is unclear. The germline V gene has CDR1 ENHRY and CDR2 SYGVKD. Trimming took 0 bases from V and 7 from J, leaving 3 bases between them. The CDR3 has 11 amino acids. CDR3 bases: TGTGCCATCAGTGAGTCGACTGGCTACACCTTC. Residues: CAISESTGYTF.

V is TRBV27 and J is TRBJ2-6; D call uncertain. Trimming took off 5 bases at V and 0 bases at J, with 5 bases between the two ends. The CDR3 is made up of 14 amino acids. Germline lookup yields CDR1 MNHEY and CDR2 SMNVEV (reference sequence). The CDR3 is CASSLSSGANVLTF. The CDR3 coding sequence is TGTGCCAGCAGTCTGAGCTCTGGGGCCAACGTCCTGACTTTC.

CDR3 protein: CASSLEKAAYEQYF. CDR3 in DNA: TGCGCCAGCAGCTTGGAGAAAGCTGCCTACGAGCAGTACTTC. The chain carries TRBV5-1 and TRBJ2-7; D gene ambiguous. CDR1 and CDR2 from the germline V gene are SGHRS and YFSETQ. Trimming removed 0 bases at V and 2 bases at J, with 9 bases between. The CDR3 totals 14 residues.

This rearrangement joins TRBV5-1 to TRBJ1-1; 11 nucleotides line up with TRBD1. CDR3 length equals 14 residues. Germline assignment: CDR1 SGHRS and CDR2 YFSETQ. V shed 3 bases and J 4 bases; nucleotides not matched to a gene: 2. In nucleotides, the CDR3 is TGCGCCAGCAGCTGGGGGACAGGGGGCACTGAAGCTTTCTTT. Amino acid sequence: CASSWGTGGTEAFF.

The rearrangement joins TRBV19 to TRBJ2-7, with D possibly TRBD1 on 5 matching bases. CDR1 and CDR2 (germline): LNHDA, SQIVND (reference sequence). The CDR3 sequence is 13 residues long. Deletions cut 3 bases from V and 2 bases from J, with 8 bases between. The DNA of the CDR3 is TGTGCCAGTAGTATTCAGGGCACCTACGAGCAGTACTTC. Translating gives CASSIQGTYEQYF.

V usage is TRBV5-4 and J usage is TRBJ2-2, with TRBD1 matching 7 bases. The junction had 8 bases not matched to a gene; V was cut back by 4 bases and J by 5 bases. Germline values: CDR1 SGHNT, CDR2 YYREEE (reference sequence). The CDR3 length is 15 residues. The CDR3 protein is CASSLIDRVTGELFF. DNA for the CDR3: TGTGCCAGCAGCCTAATCGACAGGGTAACCGGGGAGCTGTTTTTT.

The rearrangement links TRBV2 to TRBJ1-1; weak D call: TRBD1 (5 bases). CDR1 and CDR2 (germline): SNHLY, FYNNEI. Trimming stripped 7 bases from V and 0 bases from J, with 15 bases between. This CDR3 is 15 amino acids long. CDR3 sequence (DNA): TGTGCCAGCACTCGAACAGGACCCATGAACACTGAAGCTTTCTTT. It yields the protein CASTRTGPMNTEAFF.

This clone was seen a handful of times. The J gene is TRBJ1-5, the V gene TRBV5-5; no clear D. CDR1 and CDR2 from the germline V gene are SGHKS and YYEKEE (reference sequence). V lost 0 bases, J lost 1 base, and 17 bases lay in between. The length of the CDR3 is 18 residues. The CDR3 here is CASSLAIPGSPSNQPQHF. In nucleotides, the CDR3 is TGTGCCAGCAGCTTGGCCATTCCGGGAAGTCCGAGCAATCAGCCCCAGCATTTT.

This sequence joins TRBV4-3 and TRBJ2-7, with 8 bases matching TRBD1. The J segment lost 6 bases and the V segment lost 0 bases, leaving 7 bases of the junction unmatched. Germline assignment: CDR1 LGHNA and CDR2 YSLEER. The CDR3 covers 15 residues. The CDR3, as DNA: TGCGCCAGCAGCCAAGAGGAGACAGGGGCTTTCGAGCAGTACTTC. Residues: CASSQEETGAFEQYF.

The chain couples TRBV4-1 to TRBJ2-5; TRBD2 matches at 7 bases. Germline lookup yields CDR1 MGHRA and CDR2 YSYEKL. The CDR3 covers 17 residues. V was clipped by 8 bases and J by 2 bases; unmatched bases: 17. DNA for the CDR3: TGCGCCAGCCAACCCGGAGCATGGGGGGGGGTTCAAGAGACCCAGTACTTC. Protein product: CASQPGAWGGVQETQYF.

The chain combines TRBV2 with TRBJ2-4; D ambiguous. V lost 4 bases, J lost 6 bases, and 7 bases lay in between. The CDR3 runs 12 residues. The germline V gene has CDR1 SNHLY and CDR2 FYNNEI. The DNA for the CDR3 is TGTGCCAGCAGTGGGCAGCCAAACATTCAGTACTTC. Translating it yields CASSGQPNIQYF.

This clone was picked up a small number of times. This rearrangement joins TRBV10-1 to TRBJ2-3; perhaps TRBD2 as D (7 bases). Germline loops: CDR1 WNHNN, CDR2 SYGVQD (reference sequence). V shed 0 bases and J shed 4 bases, with 17 bases lying between them. This CDR3 has 17 residues. CDR3 sequence (DNA): TGCGCCAGCAGTGAGTCGGGGGGGGGCTGGTTCGCAGATACGCAGTATTTT. Residues: CASSESGGGWFADTQYF.

The rearrangement joins TRBV7-6 to TRBJ2-1, with TRBD1 as a possible D gene (6 bases). V gave up 5 bases and J gave up 4 bases, with 18 bases separating them. The germline gives CDR1 SGHVS, CDR2 FNYEAQ. This CDR3 spans 16 amino acids. The CDR3 protein is CASSARTVLPYNEQFF. In nucleotides, the CDR3 is TGTGCCAGCAGCGCCCGGACAGTTCTACCTTACAATGAGCAGTTCTTC.

V usage is TRBV27 and J usage is TRBJ2-7; perhaps TRBD2 as D (5 bases). This CDR3 is 14 amino acids long. The germline gives CDR1 MNHEY, CDR2 SMNVEV (reference sequence). Deletions cut 5 bases from V and 0 bases from J, with 11 bases between. CDR3 residues: CASSASGISYEQYF. The CDR3 region has the DNA TGTGCCAGCAGTGCTTCCGGGATCTCCTACGAGCAGTACTTC.

J is TRBJ1-1 and V is TRBV6-4, with D possibly being TRBD1 (5 bases). Germline V gene lookup returns CDR1 MRHNA and CDR2 SNTAGT. CDR3 size: 15 residues. The V end was cut by 3 bases, the J end by 1 base, with 12 bases between. The CDR3 bases are TGTGCCAGCAGTGATCCCGGGACTGCGAACACTGAAGCTTTCTTT. Protein: CASSDPGTANTEAFF.

A single count supports this clone. This chain uses TRBV10-2 with TRBJ1-4, with 9 bases matching TRBD1. J was trimmed by 2 bases and V by 8 bases; bases with no gene match: 6. This CDR3 region has 15 residues. The germline CDR1 and CDR2 sequences are WSHSY and SAAADI. The DNA of the CDR3 is TGCGCCAGCGGGACAGGGTCTGGGACTAATGAAAAACTGTTTTTT. This codes for CASGTGSGTNEKLFF.

The chain employs TRBV10-1 and TRBJ2-1; D uncertain. Germline V CDR1 and CDR2: WNHNN, SYGVQD (reference sequence). The ends were cut back, 4 bases at V and 9 bases at J, with 7 bases in the middle. The CDR3 totals 11 residues. The CDR3 sequence is CASSGGSEQFF. CDR3 nucleotide sequence: TGCGCCAGCAGTGGGGGTAGTGAGCAGTTCTTC.

V and J are TRBV6-5 and TRBJ1-1, with D possibly TRBD1 on 5 matching bases. The CDR3 totals 14 residues. Germline CDR1 and CDR2: MNHEY and SVGAGI. V shed 2 bases and J shed 0 bases, with 7 bases lying between them. The CDR3 DNA reads TGTGCCAGCAGTTACCAGGACATGAACACTGAAGCTTTCTTT. Translating it yields CASSYQDMNTEAFF.